This TCR beta chain was retrieved from a study of PD-1 blockade in classical Hodgkin lymphoma. This clone was detected a few times. Relapses following autologous stem cell transplantation were seen in all patients, with brentuximab vedotin exposure varying. Germline V gene lookup returns CDR1 SEHNR and CDR2 FQNEAQ (reference sequence). This CDR3 spans 16 amino acids. Trimming removed 5 bases from V and 6 bases from J, with 20 bases in between. Profiling relied on immunoSEQ multiplex PCR, and the TCRdb table lists in-frame clones only, not all of them. The table lists 30,000 to 50,000 clones, 76% of them singletons.

Here the sequenced sample was peripheral blood mononuclear cells (PBMCs), taken at baseline. The chain employs TRBV7-9 and TRBJ2-1; D may correspond to TRBD1 or TRBD2 (5 bases each). The sequence came from a human donor with classical Hodgkin lymphoma. The CDR3 DNA follows: TGTGCCAGCAGCCGCCATGGTGGGGGAGTAACCAATGAGCAGTTCTTC. It codes for CASSRHGGGVTNEQFF.